This entry is about one T cell receptor (beta chain). Clones were sequenced by immunoSEQ multiplex PCR, and TCRdb holds only the in-frame ones, with some missing. The sample carries about 410,000 clones, less than 95% recorded once. This entry is derived from a study of blood T cell repertoires in COVID-19. Study context: Spain, Italy and the United States supplied samples that represented acute and convalescent COVID-19.

Trimming removed 0 bases from V and 5 bases from J; junction bases left unmatched: 7. Germline loops: CDR1 LNHNV, CDR2 YYDKDF (reference sequence). This CDR3 contains 16 residues. Clinical histories supplied by participants themselves formed the basis of cohort assignment. Recovered status in Cohort 3 required two negative PCRs, clearance, or symptom resolution. The TCR was taken from a man younger than 35 who had recovered from COVID-19. This sequence joins TRBV15 and TRBJ2-7; TRBD2 matches at 10 bases. The source material was PBMCs or T cells enriched from blood (not recorded which). The CDR3 region is CATSRDRASGSHEQYF. The CDR3 DNA reads TGTGCCACCAGCAGAGATCGGGCTAGCGGGAGCCACGAGCAGTACTTC.